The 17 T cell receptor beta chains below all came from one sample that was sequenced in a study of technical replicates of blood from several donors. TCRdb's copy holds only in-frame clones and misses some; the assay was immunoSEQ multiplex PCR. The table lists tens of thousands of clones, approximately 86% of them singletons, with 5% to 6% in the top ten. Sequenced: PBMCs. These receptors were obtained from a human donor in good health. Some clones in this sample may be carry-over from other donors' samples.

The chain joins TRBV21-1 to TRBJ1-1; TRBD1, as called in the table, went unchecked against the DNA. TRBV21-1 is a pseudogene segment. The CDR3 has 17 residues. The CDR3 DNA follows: TGTGCCAGCACCAAAGGAGGACAGGGGAGTGGGGGCACTGAAGCTTTCTTT. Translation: CASTKGGQGSGGTEAFF.

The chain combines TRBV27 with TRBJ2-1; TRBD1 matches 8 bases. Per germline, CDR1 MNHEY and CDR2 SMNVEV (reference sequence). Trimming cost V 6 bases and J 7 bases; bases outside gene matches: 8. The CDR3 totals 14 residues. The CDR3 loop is CASSPDRATNEQFF. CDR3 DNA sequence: TGTGCCAGCAGCCCGGACAGGGCAACGAATGAGCAGTTCTTC.

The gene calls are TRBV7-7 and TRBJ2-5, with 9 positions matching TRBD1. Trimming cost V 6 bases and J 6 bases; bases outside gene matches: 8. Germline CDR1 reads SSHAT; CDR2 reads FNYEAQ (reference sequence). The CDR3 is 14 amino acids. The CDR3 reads CASSFTGGAQTQYF. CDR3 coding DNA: TGTGCCAGCAGTTTCACAGGGGGCGCGCAGACCCAGTACTTC.

CDR3 protein: CASSPRGELNQPQHF. CDR3 nucleotides: TGTGCCAGCAGCCCCAGGGGAGAACTCAATCAGCCCCAGCATTTT. J is TRBJ1-5 and V is TRBV6-5; perhaps TRBD1 as D (6 bases). CDR1 is MNHEY and CDR2 is SVGAGI in the germline V gene. V was pared by 6 bases and J by 3 bases, with 15 bases between. The CDR3 is 15 amino acids.

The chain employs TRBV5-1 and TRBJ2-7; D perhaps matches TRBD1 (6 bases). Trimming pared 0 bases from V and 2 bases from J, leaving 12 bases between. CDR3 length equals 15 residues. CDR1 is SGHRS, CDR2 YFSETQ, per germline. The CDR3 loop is CASSLVGGSTYEQYF. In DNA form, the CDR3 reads TGCGCCAGCAGCTTGGTTGGGGGCTCAACCTACGAGCAGTACTTC.

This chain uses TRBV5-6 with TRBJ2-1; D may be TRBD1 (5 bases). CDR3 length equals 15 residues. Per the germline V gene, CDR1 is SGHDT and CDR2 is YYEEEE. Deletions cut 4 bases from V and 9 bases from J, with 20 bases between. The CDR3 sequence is CASSRRQGVPSEQFF. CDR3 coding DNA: TGTGCCAGCAGCCGACGGCAGGGCGTCCCATCTGAGCAGTTCTTC.

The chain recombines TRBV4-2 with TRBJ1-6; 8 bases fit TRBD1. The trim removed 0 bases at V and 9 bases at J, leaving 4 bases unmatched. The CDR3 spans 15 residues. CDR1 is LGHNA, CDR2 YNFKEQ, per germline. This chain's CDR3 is CASSQDTGGVSPLHF. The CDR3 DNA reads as TGTGCCAGCAGCCAAGATACAGGGGGTGTTTCACCCCTCCACTTT.

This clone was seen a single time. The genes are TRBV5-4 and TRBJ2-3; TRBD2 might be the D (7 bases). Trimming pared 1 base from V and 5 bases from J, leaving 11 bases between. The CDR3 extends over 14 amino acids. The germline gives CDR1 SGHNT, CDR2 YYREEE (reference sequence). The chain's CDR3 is CASSLKGGGDTQYF. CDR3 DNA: TGTGCCAGCAGCTTGAAAGGGGGGGGAGATACGCAGTATTTT.

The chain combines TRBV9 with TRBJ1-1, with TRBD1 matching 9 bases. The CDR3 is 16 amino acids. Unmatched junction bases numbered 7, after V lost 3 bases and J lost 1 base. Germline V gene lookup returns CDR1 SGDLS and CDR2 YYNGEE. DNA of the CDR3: TGTGCCAGCAGCGCGGGGGGACAGGGCGAGAACACTGAAGCTTTCTTT. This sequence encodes CASSAGGQGENTEAFF.

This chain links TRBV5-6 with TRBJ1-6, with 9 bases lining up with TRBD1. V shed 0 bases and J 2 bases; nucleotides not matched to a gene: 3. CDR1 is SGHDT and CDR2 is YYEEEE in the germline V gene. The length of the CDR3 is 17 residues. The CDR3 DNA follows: TGTGCCAGCAGCTTGGGACAGGGGGAAACCTATAATTCACCCCTCCACTTT. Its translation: CASSLGQGETYNSPLHF.

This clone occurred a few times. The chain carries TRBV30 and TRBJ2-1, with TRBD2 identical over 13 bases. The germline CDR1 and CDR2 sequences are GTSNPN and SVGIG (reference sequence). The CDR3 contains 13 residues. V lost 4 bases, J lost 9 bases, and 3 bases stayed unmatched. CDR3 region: CAWKGLAGSEQFF. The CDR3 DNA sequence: TGTGCCTGGAAGGGACTAGCGGGATCTGAGCAGTTCTTC.

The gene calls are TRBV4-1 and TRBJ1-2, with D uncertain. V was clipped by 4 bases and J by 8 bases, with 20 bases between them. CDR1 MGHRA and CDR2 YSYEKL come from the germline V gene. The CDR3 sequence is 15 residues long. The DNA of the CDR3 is TGCGCCAGCAGCCCCGGGCCAAGATATGGAGGGGGCTACACCTTC. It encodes CASSPGPRYGGGYTF.

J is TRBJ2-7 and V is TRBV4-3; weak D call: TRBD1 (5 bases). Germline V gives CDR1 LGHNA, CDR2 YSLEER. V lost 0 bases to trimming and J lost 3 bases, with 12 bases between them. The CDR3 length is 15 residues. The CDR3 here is CASSQDATASYEQYF. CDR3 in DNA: TGCGCCAGCAGCCAAGACGCGACAGCGAGCTACGAGCAGTACTTC.

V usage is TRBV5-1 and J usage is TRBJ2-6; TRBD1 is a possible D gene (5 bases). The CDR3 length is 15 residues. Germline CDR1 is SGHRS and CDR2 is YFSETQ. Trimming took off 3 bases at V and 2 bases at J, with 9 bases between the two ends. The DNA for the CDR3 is TGCGCCAGCAGCTCCCAGGGAACTGGGGCCAACGTCCTGACTTTC. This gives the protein CASSSQGTGANVLTF. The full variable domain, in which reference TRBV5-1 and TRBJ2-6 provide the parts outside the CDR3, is KAGVTQTPRYLIKTRGQQVTLSCSPISGHRSVSWYQQTPGQGLQFLFEYFSETQRNKGNFPGRFSGRQFSNSRSEMNVSTLELGDSALYLCASSSQGTGANVLTFGAGSRLTVL.

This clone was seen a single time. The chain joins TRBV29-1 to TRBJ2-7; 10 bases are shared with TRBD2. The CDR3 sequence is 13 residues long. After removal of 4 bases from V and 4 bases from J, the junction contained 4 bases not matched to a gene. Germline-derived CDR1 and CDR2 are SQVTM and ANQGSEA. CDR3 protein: CSVGSSGSYEQYF. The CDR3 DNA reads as TGCAGCGTTGGTTCTAGCGGGAGTTACGAGCAGTACTTC.

This chain's CDR3 is CASSLAPAGYEQYF. Here the CDR3 DNA reads TGTGCCAGCAGCTTAGCCCCGGCGGGGTACGAGCAGTACTTC. J is TRBJ2-7 and V is TRBV7-2; the D gene is possibly TRBD2 (6 bases). Germline V gives CDR1 SGHTA, CDR2 FQGNSA. The CDR3 totals 14 residues. V was shortened by 0 bases and J by 4 bases, with 10 bases between the two germline ends.

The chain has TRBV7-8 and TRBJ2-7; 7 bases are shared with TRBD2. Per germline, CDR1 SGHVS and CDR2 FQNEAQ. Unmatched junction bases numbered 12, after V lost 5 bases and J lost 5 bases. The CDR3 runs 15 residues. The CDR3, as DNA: TGTGCCAGCAGCCCCACGGGCGGGGGTCTCGACGAGCAGTACTTC. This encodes CASSPTGGGLDEQYF.